This T cell receptor beta chain was sequenced during a study of shared clonotypes between healthy human individuals. Study outcomes and limitations: Shared clonotypes across all four donors exceeded non-shared ones in generation probability. Sampling covered nothing but blood. Tissue TCR repertoires likely differ from those found in blood.

Note on this clone: Its antigen is unknown.

CDR1 and CDR2 from the germline V gene are KGHSH and LQKENI. Trimming removed 1 base from V and 2 bases from J, with 11 bases in between. CDR3 size: 15 residues. Data came from immunoSEQ multiplex PCR; TCRdb stores just in-frame clones and leaves some out. The sample includes over 2 million clones, around 95% of them seen just once. The chain employs TRBV18 and TRBJ1-1, with D hard to call. This sequence originates from a man younger than 35 in good health. Sequencing was carried out using naive CD4+ T cells sorted from blood. Subset denoted: CD45RA+ positively selected. As DNA, the CDR3 is TGTGCCAGCTCACCACTTTCGGCAGCCAACACTGAAGCTTTCTTT. Its protein is CASSPLSAANTEAFF.